This T cell receptor beta chain was identified in a study of T cell responses to AZD1222 COVID-19 vaccine. Whole-study results and caveats: Once two AZD1222 doses were given, Spike-specific TCR breadth and depth went up. Only six or seven AZD1222 recipients tested seropositive at baseline.

The method was immunoSEQ multiplex PCR; TCRdb's version includes in-frame clones alone and lacks a portion of them. Among 92,000 or so clones listed, 75% to 90% were seen once. The ends were cut back, 3 bases at V and 4 bases at J, with 9 bases in the middle. Per germline, CDR1 SGHAT and CDR2 FQNNGV. The CDR3 extends over 13 amino acids. This clone appeared once. Its target is not known. The input for sequencing was peripheral blood, taken on day 0 of AZD1222 vaccination. This rearrangement joins TRBV11-2 to TRBJ1-2; no clear D gene. The TCR originated in an adult in good health. In DNA form, the CDR3 reads TGTGCCAGCAGCTTTCAAGGGTTCTATGGCTACACCTTC. Its protein is CASSFQGFYGYTF.